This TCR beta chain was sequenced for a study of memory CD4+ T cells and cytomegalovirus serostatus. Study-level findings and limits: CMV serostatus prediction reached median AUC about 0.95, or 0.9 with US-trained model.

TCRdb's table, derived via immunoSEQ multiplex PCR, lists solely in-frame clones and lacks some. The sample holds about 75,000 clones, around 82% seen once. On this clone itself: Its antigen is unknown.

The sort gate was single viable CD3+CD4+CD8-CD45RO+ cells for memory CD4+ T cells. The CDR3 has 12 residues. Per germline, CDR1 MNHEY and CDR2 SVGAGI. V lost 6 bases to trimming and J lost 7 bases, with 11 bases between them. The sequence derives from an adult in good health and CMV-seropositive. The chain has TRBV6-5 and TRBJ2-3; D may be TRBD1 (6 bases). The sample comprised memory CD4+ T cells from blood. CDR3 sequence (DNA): TGTGCCAGCAGCCCTGGGGGCTATACGCAGTATTTT. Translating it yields CASSPGGYTQYF.